This TCR beta chain was captured by sequencing in a study of T cell responses to AZD1222 COVID-19 vaccine. Study-wide findings and caveats: Repertoires were obtained only post-peak T cell response. Just a handful of AZD1222 recipients were seropositive at baseline. As reported, nearly half of all spike-specific TCRs target variant regions that are unmutated. In a largely white British group with more females than males, clonal diversity was possibly underestimated.

V was trimmed by 6 bases and J by 4 bases, leaving 12 bases between them. This CDR3 region has 13 residues. Germline CDR1 reads SQVTM; CDR2 reads ANQGSEA. About this clone itself: The antigen remains undetermined.

The assay was immunoSEQ multiplex PCR, and TCRdb's table has in-frame clones only and misses some. The data contain some 42,000 clones, approximately 80% of them singletons. The sequence was collected from an adult who received the AZD1222 COVID-19 vaccine. The chain uses TRBV29-1 and TRBJ2-2; a weak D match, TRBD1 (5 bases). Specimen: peripheral blood, collected 28 days after the second AZD1222 dose. The CDR3: CSVKGLGTGELFF. CDR3 in DNA: TGCAGCGTGAAGGGGCTGGGCACCGGGGAGCTGTTTTTT.